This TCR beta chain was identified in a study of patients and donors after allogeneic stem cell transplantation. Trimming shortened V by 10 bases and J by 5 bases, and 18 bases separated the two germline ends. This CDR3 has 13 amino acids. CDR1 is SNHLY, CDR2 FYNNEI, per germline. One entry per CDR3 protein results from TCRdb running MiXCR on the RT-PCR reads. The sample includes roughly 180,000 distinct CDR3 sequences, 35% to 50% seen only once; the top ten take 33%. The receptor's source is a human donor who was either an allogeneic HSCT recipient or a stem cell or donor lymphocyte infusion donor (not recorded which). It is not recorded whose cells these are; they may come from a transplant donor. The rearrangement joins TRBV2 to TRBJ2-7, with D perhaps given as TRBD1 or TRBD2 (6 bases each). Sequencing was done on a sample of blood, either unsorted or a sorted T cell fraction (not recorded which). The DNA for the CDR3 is TGTGCCACAGGGGAGTGGGGGGTCGACGAGCAGTACTTC. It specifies CATGEWGVDEQYF.